This TCR beta chain was identified during a study of cytomegalovirus exposure and HLA in healthy donors. Broader study findings: Per a prior analysis, the majority of TCR beta V segments were productive roughly 90% or roughly 30% of the time. The study put about 180 TCR beta chains on its list as cytomegalovirus-associated. A further, later analysis showed that HLA-associated TCR beta chains (compared with equally common others) were more clonally expanded.

The PCR was carried out with 60 Vbeta primers and 13 Jbeta primers. Assay used: immunoSEQ multiplex PCR; TCRdb lists only in-frame clones, some missing. Of tens of thousands of clones listed, more than 70% were seen once; the top ten hold 2% to 2.5%. A note on this clone: Its antigen is not known.

This CDR3 has 15 amino acids. In germline, CDR1 is SGHDN, CDR2 FVKESK. Losses at the gene ends were 4 bases for V and 6 bases for J; bases not matched to a gene: 9. The V and J genes are TRBV14 and TRBJ2-7, with 10 bases lining up with TRBD1. This TCR was recovered from a man aged 35 to 55 in good health and CMV-seronegative. The sequenced material came from PBMCs. The CDR3 is CASSPPGTGVAEQYF. The CDR3 region has the DNA TGTGCCAGCAGCCCTCCCGGGACAGGGGTCGCCGAGCAGTACTTC.